A selection of T cell receptor beta chains follows, all from one sample in a study of T-cell memory formation after mild COVID-19. TCRdb reprocessed the 5' RACE reads with MiXCR, giving one entry per CDR3 protein. The data show about 600,000 distinct CDR3 sequences, with 20% to 25% seen just once and roughly 9.1% held by the top ten. Sequencing input: PBMCs or a T cell subset sorted from them (not recorded which). Receptors were obtained from an adult woman who had mild COVID-19 (a few samples of this study predate the infection). Cell type and time point are not known. CDR3s include the opening cysteine and the closing phenylalanine or tryptophan. D genes are given only for firm matches. The size entry is marked missing in some rows and otherwise reads once, few, many or a size class.

size,J,D,V,DNA,CDR3
few,TRBJ2-2,-,TRBV5-1,TGCGCCAGCAGCTTCCGACTAGCGAACACCGGGGAGCTGTTTTTT,CASSFRLANTGELFF
-,TRBJ2-7,-,TRBV9,TGTGCCAGCAGCCTAACGTCAGGGGCTGCGGAGCAGTACTTC,CASSLTSGAAEQYF
many,TRBJ2-3,TRBD1,TRBV7-9,TGTGCCAGCAGCCCCGGGACAGTTGGAGATACGCAGTATTTT,CASSPGTVGDTQYF
-,TRBJ2-5,TRBD1,TRBV2,TGTGCCAGCAACCGGGACAGGGCGTACCAAGAGACCCAGTACTTC,CASNRDRAYQETQYF
many,TRBJ2-7,TRBD1,TRBV15,TGTGCCACCAGCGAAGGGACAGGGTCCTACGAGCAGTACTTC,CATSEGTGSYEQYF
-,TRBJ2-5,-,TRBV12-3/TRBV12-4,TGTGCCAGCACCCCGAATAGCCAAGAGACCCAGTACTTC,CASTPNSQETQYF
-,TRBJ2-7,TRBD2,TRBV11-2,TGTGCCAGCAGAGTGACCGGGACTAGCGGATTCCTTGTCGGTTACGAGCAGTACTTC,CASRVTGTSGFLVGYEQYF
few,TRBJ2-7,TRBD1,TRBV4-2,TGTGCCAGCAGCCCCTTAGGACAGGGGGTGGTAAGCTACGAGCAGTACTTC,CASSPLGQGVVSYEQYF
few,TRBJ2-1,-,TRBV30,TGTGCTCTCAGCCAGGGGAGGGTGATAAATGAGCAGTTCTTC,CALSQGRVINEQFF
-,TRBJ1-2,-,TRBV7-9,TGTGACAGCAGTCCAGGACGGACCTATGGCTACACCTTC,CDSSPGRTYGYTF
few,TRBJ2-1,-,TRBV6-5,TGTGCCAGCAGGCCAACCCCACCCGTTGAGCAGTTCTTC,CASRPTPPVEQFF
-,TRBJ1-5,-,TRBV15,TGTGCCACCAGCAGAGGAGGGAGTCAGCCCCAGCATTTT,CATSRGGSQPQHF
few,TRBJ2-3,TRBD2,TRBV7-3,TGTGCCAGCACCCCCGGGGGGGGCACAGATACGCAGTATTTT,CASTPGGGTDTQYF
few,TRBJ2-5,-,TRBV5-1,TGCGCCAGCAGGGGAGCCAGCGAAGAGACCCAGTACTTC,CASRGASEETQYF
-,TRBJ2-1,-,TRBV4-1,TGCGCCAGCAGCCACCCCGAGGGCCAGGGGCGATCCTACAATGAGCAGTTCTTC,CASSHPEGQGRSYNEQFF
many,TRBJ2-3,TRBD2,TRBV7-9,TGTGCCAGCAGCTCCAACCCTAGCGGGGGCACAGATACGCAGTATTTT,CASSSNPSGGTDTQYF
few,TRBJ2-5,-,TRBV7-8,TGTGCCAGCAGCTCAACCCGGGCCTACCGAGAGACCCAGTACTTC,CASSSTRAYRETQYF
few,TRBJ2-7,-,TRBV5-1,TGCGCCAGCAGCTTGGAAGGTCGTGCCGAGCAGTACTTC,CASSLEGRAEQYF
few,TRBJ2-5,-,TRBV7-9,TGTGCCAGCAGCTTCCAGGGTTACGTAGAGACCCAGTACTTC,CASSFQGYVETQYF
-,TRBJ2-7,-,TRBV4-1,TGCGCCAGCAGCCAAGATCGGGGCTCCCCTTGGGAGCAGTACTTC,CASSQDRGSPWEQYF
-,TRBJ2-7,-,TRBV5-1,TGCGCCAGCAGCCCATCGGCCGGGGCAAGGGAGCAGTACTTC,CASSPSAGAREQYF
few,TRBJ2-3,TRBD2,TRBV29-1,TGCAGTGGAGGACTAGCGGGGGCCACAGATACGCAGTATTTT,CSGGLAGATDTQYF
few,TRBJ2-1,TRBD2,TRBV27,TGTGCCAGTATCCCCAGGGCTAGCGGGAGGCTAAGCCACAATGAGCAGTTCTTC,CASIPRASGRLSHNEQFF
-,TRBJ1-2,-,TRBV4-1,TGCGCCAGCAGCGGACGGTCCTATGGCTACACCTTC,CASSGRSYGYTF
-,TRBJ2-1,-,TRBV19,TGTGCCAGTGCAAGTTGGGTAAATGACAATGAGCAGTTCTTC,CASASWVNDNEQFF
-,TRBJ1-4,-,TRBV15,TGTGCCACCAGCAGCGACCGCGGCACCTCTAATGAAAAACTGTTTTTT,CATSSDRGTSNEKLFF
many,TRBJ1-6,TRBD1,TRBV7-9,TGTGCCAGCAGCCCAGGGACAGATAATTCACCCCTCCACTTT,CASSPGTDNSPLHF
-,TRBJ2-7,TRBD1,TRBV7-9,TGTGCCAGCAGCCATGGACAGGGAATTTCCTACGAGCAGTACTTC,CASSHGQGISYEQYF
-,TRBJ1-1,TRBD1,TRBV4-2,TGTGCCAGCAGCCAACCCGGACAGGTTGATGAAGCTTTCTTT,CASSQPGQVDEAFF
few,TRBJ1-2,-,TRBV7-2,TGTGCCAGCAGCTCGTGGATCTGGGATGGCTACACCTTC,CASSSWIWDGYTF
many,TRBJ2-5,TRBD2,TRBV7-8,TGTGCCAGCAGCCCCGGGGGGGAGGAGACCCAGTACTTC,CASSPGGEETQYF
few,TRBJ1-1,-,TRBV12-3/TRBV12-4,TGTGCCAGCAGACAGGGCGAGGTCACTGAAGCTTTCTTT,CASRQGEVTEAFF
-,TRBJ1-1,-,TRBV7-9,TGTGCCAGCAGCTCACCAGGGACAGAAGCTTTCTTT,CASSSPGTEAFF
-,TRBJ1-1,-,TRBV18,TGTGCCAGCTCAGAACAGGGTCTGACTGAAGCTTTCTTT,CASSEQGLTEAFF
many,TRBJ2-2,-,TRBV24-1,TGTGCCACCAGTGGGCCCAGGGGGGACACCGGGGAGCTGTTTTTT,CATSGPRGDTGELFF
-,TRBJ1-1,-,TRBV29-1,TGCAGCGTTGAGTCGAACACTGAAGCTTTCTTT,CSVESNTEAFF
few,TRBJ1-6,TRBD1,TRBV18,TGTGCCAGCTCACCATCGGACAGGTCAAATTCACCCCTCCACTTT,CASSPSDRSNSPLHF
few,TRBJ2-4,-,TRBV29-1,TGCAGCGTTGAAGACGGAGGGAACATTCAGTACTTC,CSVEDGGNIQYF
many,TRBJ2-4,TRBD2,TRBV4-1,TGCGCCAGCAGCCATGGACTAGGAGGAAACATTCAGTACTTC,CASSHGLGGNIQYF
few,TRBJ1-5,-,TRBV9,TGTGCCAGCAGCCCCCGGGACAGCAATCAGCCCCAGCATTTT,CASSPRDSNQPQHF
few,TRBJ2-3,-,TRBV5-1,TGCGCCAGCAGCTTGGGAGTGGGTAGCACAGATACGCAGTATTTT,CASSLGVGSTDTQYF
-,TRBJ1-5,-,TRBV6-5,TGTGCCAGCAGTTACTCGGGTACAGGTCACCATCAGCCCCAGCATTTT,CASSYSGTGHHQPQHF
few,TRBJ2-1,-,TRBV6-5,TGTGCCAGCAGCGAAAGTTGGAATGAGCAGTTCTTC,CASSESWNEQFF
few,TRBJ1-4,TRBD1,TRBV12-3/TRBV12-4,TGTGCCAGCAGTTTAGGACAGGGCCCCGAAAAACTGTTTTTT,CASSLGQGPEKLFF
few,TRBJ2-1,-,TRBV6-2/TRBV6-3,TGTGCCAGCAGTTACTCCGTAGCTAGCTCCTACAATGAGCAGTTCTTC,CASSYSVASSYNEQFF
-,TRBJ2-7,-,TRBV27,TGTGCCAGCAGTTTACAGGGGTTCGAGTCCTACGAGCAGTACTTC,CASSLQGFESYEQYF